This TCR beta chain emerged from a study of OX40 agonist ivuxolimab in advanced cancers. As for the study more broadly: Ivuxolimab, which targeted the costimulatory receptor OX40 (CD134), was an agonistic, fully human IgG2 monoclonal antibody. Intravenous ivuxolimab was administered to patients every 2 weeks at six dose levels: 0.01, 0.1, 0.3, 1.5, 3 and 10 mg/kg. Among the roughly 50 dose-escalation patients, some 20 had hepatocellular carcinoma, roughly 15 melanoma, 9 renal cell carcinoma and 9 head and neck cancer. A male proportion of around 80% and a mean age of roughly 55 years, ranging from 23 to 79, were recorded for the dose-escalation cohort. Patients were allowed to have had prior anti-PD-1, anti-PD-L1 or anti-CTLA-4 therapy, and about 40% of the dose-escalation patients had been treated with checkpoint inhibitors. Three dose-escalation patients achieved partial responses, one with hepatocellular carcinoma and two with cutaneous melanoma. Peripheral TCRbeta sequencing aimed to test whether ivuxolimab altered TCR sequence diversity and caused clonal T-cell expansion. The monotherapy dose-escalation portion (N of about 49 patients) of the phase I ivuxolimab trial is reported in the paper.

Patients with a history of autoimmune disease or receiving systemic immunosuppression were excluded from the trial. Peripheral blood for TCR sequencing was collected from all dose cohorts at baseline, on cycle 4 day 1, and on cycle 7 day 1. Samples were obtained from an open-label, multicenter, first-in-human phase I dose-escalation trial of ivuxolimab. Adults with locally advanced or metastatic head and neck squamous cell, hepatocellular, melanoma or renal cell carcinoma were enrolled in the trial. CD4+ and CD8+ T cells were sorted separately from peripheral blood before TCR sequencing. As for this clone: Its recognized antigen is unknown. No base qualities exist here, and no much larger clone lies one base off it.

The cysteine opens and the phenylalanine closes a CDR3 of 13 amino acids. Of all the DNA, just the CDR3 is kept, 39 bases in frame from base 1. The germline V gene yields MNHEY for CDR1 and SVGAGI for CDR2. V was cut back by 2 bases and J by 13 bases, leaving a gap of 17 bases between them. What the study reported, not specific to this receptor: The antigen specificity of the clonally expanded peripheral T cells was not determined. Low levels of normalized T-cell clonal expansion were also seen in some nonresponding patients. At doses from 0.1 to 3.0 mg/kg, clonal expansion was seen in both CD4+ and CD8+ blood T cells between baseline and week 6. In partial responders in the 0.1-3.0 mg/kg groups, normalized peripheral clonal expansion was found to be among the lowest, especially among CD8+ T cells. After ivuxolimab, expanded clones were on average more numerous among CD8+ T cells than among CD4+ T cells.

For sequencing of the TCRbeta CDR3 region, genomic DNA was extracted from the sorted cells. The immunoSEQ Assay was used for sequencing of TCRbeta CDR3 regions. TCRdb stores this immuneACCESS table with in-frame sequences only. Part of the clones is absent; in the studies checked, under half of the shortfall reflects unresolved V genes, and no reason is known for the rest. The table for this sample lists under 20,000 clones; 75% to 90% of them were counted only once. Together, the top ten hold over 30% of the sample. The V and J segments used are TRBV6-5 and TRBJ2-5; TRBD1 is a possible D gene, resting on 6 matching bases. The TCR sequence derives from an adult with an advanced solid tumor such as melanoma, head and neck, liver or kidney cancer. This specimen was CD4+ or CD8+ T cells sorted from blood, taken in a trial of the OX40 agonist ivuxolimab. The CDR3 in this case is CASSYQSPGVRYF. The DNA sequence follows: TGTGCCAGCAGTTACCAGTCCCCAGGGGTTCGGTACTTC.